This T cell receptor (beta chain) was obtained from a study of T cell clones after liver transplantation. The overall study: Timepoints were pre-transplant, pre-withdrawal, and after withdrawal was completed or failed. General study findings and limits: Low donor cell numbers restricted donor-reactive repertoire measurement in a couple of subjects.

V lost 4 bases, J lost 6 bases, and 10 bases lay in between. From germline, CDR1 is MNHEY and CDR2 SVGAGI. This CDR3 contains 14 residues. Method: immunoSEQ multiplex PCR; TCRdb's copy keeps in-frame clones and lacks some. Of around 60,000 clones listed, 65% to 75% are singletons. Comments on this clone: Its antigen is unknown.

This clonotype was obtained from a human donor who received a liver transplant. The starting material was CD4+ T cells from blood, obtained before liver transplant. The chain uses TRBV6-5 and TRBJ1-6, with D possibly matching TRBD1 (5 bases). Here the CDR3 reads CASSLLQANSPLHF. Written as DNA, the CDR3 is TGTGCCAGCAGTTTGTTACAGGCTAATTCACCCCTCCACTTT.